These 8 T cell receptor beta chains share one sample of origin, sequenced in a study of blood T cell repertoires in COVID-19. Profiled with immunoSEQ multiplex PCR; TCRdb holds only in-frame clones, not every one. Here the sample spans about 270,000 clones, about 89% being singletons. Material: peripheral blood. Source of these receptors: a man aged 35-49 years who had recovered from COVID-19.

This CDR3 is CASSLGETWMNTEAFF. In DNA form, the CDR3 reads TGTGCCAGCAGTTTAGGGGAGACCTGGATGAACACTGAAGCTTTCTTT. The chain employs TRBV27 and TRBJ1-1; D uncertain. CDR1 is MNHEY and CDR2 is SMNVEV in the germline V gene (reference sequence). Trimming left V 2 bases short and J 0 bases short, with 13 bases between. The CDR3 length is 16 residues.

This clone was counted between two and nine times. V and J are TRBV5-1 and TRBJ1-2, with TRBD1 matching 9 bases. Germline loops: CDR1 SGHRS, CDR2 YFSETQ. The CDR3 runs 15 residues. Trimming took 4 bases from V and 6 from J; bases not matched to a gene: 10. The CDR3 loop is CASSLQITGGDGYTF. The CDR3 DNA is TGCGCCAGCAGCCTACAAATAACAGGGGGCGATGGCTACACCTTC.

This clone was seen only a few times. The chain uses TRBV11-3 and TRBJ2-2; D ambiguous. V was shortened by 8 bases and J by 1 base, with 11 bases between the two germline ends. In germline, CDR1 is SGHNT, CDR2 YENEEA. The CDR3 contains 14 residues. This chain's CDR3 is CASSKGGNTGELFF. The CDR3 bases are TGTGCCAGCTCTAAAGGCGGGAACACCGGGGAGCTGTTTTTT. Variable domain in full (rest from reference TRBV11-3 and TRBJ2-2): EAGVVQSPRYKIIEKKQPVAFWCNPISGHNTLYWYLQNLGQGPELLIRYENEEAVDDSQLPKDRFSAERLKGVDSTLKIQPAELGDSAVYLCASSKGGNTGELFFGEGSRLTVL.

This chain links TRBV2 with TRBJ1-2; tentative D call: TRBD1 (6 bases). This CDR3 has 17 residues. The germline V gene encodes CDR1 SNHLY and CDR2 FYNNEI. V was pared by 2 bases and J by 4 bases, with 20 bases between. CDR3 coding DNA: TGTGCCAGCAGTGAACTATCTGCAGGGGCGTTGGGCTATGGCTACACCTTC. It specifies CASSELSAGALGYGYTF.

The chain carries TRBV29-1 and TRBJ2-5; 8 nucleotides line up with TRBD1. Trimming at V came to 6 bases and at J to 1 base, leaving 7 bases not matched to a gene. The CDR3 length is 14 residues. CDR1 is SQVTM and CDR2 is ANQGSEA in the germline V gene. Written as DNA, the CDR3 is TGCAGCGTAGAGGACAGGGAGCGCCAAGAGACCCAGTACTTC. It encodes CSVEDRERQETQYF.

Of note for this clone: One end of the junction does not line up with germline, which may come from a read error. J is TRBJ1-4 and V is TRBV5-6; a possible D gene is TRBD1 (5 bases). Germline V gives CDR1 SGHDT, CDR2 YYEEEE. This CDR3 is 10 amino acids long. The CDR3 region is CASRRSRDYF. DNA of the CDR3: TGTGCCAGCAGACGCTCAAGGGACTATTTT. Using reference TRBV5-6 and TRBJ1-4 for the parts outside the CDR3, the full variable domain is DAGVTQSPTHLIKTRGQQVTLRCSPKSGHDTVSWYQQALGQGPQFIFQYYEEEERQRGNFPDRFSGHQFPNYSSELNVNALLLGDSALYLCASRRSRDYFGSGTQLSVL.

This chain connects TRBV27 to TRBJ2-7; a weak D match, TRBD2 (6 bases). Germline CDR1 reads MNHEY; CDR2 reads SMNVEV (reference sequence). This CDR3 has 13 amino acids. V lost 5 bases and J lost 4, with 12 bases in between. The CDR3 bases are TGTGCCAGCAGTACGGGACTGCGATACGAGCAGTACTTC. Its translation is CASSTGLRYEQYF.

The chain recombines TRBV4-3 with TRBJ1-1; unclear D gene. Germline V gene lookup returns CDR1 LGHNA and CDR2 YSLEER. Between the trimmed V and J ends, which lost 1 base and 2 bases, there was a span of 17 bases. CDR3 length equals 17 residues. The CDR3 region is CASSQGSPTRRNTEAFF. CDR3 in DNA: TGCGCCAGCAGCCAAGGATCGCCAACACGAAGAAACACTGAAGCTTTCTTT.